This T cell receptor (beta chain) was sequenced in a study of CD8 T cells in ankylosing spondylitis. Study outcomes and limitations: Made up of fewer than 10 highly homologous variants, a TCR beta motif appeared characteristic of ankylosing spondylitis blood.

This clonotype came up a few times. Its antigen is not identified. V gave up 3 bases and J gave up 6 bases, with 14 bases separating them. Germline CDR1 reads MDHEN; CDR2 reads SYDVKM. CDR3 length: 14 amino acids. Using quantitative 5'-RACE with molecular barcodes, the authors made TCR beta libraries. MiXCR, run by TCRdb on the 5' RACE reads, gives a single entry per CDR3 protein. The table has about 260,000 distinct CDR3 sequences, roughly 20% seen once; the top ten hold 7.5% to 9.5%. The sequencing input was blood, either unsorted or a sorted T cell fraction (not recorded which). The clonotype was recovered from a male donor with ankylosing spondylitis or in good health (not recorded which). The rearrangement links TRBV28 to TRBJ1-1, with D maybe TRBD1 (5 bases). The CDR3 protein is CASSLIHGGAEAFF. CDR3 DNA: TGTGCCAGCAGTTTGATTCATGGAGGGGCTGAAGCTTTCTTT.